A single sample gave rise to the 2 T cell receptor beta chains below, sequenced in a study of beta chain features in type 1 diabetes. The antigens of these receptors remain unknown. General study results and limits: All four CD4+ subsets of Type 1 diabetes patients contained TCRB CDR3s that were moderately but significantly shorter.

The entirety of the isolated RNA underwent reverse transcription, so expressed TCRB transcripts were sequenced. TCRdb's copy holds only in-frame clones and misses some; the assay was immunoSEQ multiplex PCR. This sample yields around 600,000 clones, of which roughly an eighth are seen a single time; approximately 0.11% belongs to the top ten. The specimen was naive CD4+ T cells from blood. The receptors here all came from a man aged 25 to 40 with type 1 diabetes.

This clone came up a few times. This chain links TRBV2 with TRBJ1-2, with a possible D match to TRBD1 (5 bases). CDR3 length equals 12 residues. The ends were cut back, 5 bases at V and 3 bases at J, with 7 bases in the middle. From germline, CDR1 is SNHLY and CDR2 FYNNEI. The CDR3: CASSQGHYGYTF. CDR3 sequence (DNA): TGTGCCAGCAGTCAGGGCCACTATGGCTACACCTTC.

The chain combines TRBV6-1 with TRBJ2-3; D is possibly TRBD1 or TRBD2 (6 bases each). Germline values: CDR1 MNHNS, CDR2 SASEGT. The CDR3 length is 15 residues. Deletions cut 7 bases from V and 0 bases from J, with 14 bases between. The CDR3 here is CASTFGGRSTDTQYF. The CDR3, as DNA: TGTGCCAGCACTTTTGGGGGGCGGAGCACAGATACGCAGTATTTT.